This TCR beta chain was sequenced for a study of regulatory T cells in long-lasting Graves disease. Note on this clonotype: The target antigen is unknown.

Broader study findings: Shared public clonotypes totalled about 2,700 in persistent patients, compared with just under 1,000 in new patients.

To make TCR beta libraries, researchers used iRepertoire HTBI primers and Arm-PCR of CDR3 regions. From the multiplex PCR reads, TCRdb called clonotypes with MiXCR, one entry per CDR3 protein. Here the sample spans under 450,000 distinct CDR3 sequences, roughly a quarter being singletons. Trimming cost V 6 bases and J 0 bases, with 17 bases left between them. CDR1 is SQVTM and CDR2 is ANQGSEA in the germline V gene. The CDR3 runs 16 residues. As for time point: persistent/refractory GD, antithyroid drugs over 5 years with positive TRAb. RNA from PBMCs was the source of the TCR library. Source: peripheral blood mononuclear cells (PBMCs), taken when the disease was refractory, from a patient treated with antithyroid drugs. The sequence was collected from a female donor with Graves disease. The chain is built from TRBV29-1 and TRBJ1-4, with D tentatively TRBD1 (6 bases). CDR3 DNA sequence: TGCAGCGTAAGGGACACTTACGAGGCAACTAATGAAAAACTGTTTTTT. Protein sequence: CSVRDTYEATNEKLFF.